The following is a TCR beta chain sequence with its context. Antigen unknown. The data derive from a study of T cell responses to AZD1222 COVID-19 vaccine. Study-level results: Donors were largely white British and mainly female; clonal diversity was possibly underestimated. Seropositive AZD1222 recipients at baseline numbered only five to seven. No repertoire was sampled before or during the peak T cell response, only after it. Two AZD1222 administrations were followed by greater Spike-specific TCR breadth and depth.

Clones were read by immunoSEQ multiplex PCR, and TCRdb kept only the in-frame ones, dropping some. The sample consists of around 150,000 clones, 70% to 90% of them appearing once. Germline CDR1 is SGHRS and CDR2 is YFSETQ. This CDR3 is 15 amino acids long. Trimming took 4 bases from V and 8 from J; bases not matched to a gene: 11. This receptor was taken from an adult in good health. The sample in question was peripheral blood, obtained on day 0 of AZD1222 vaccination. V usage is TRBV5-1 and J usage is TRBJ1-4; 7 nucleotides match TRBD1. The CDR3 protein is CASSLRGGQEEKLFF. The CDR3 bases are TGCGCCAGCAGCCTGAGGGGAGGACAGGAAGAAAAACTGTTTTTT.